This TCR beta chain is drawn from a study of Ad26.COV2.S vaccination and SARS-CoV-2 variants. V was shortened by 3 bases and J by 0 bases, with 2 bases between the two germline ends. This CDR3 spans 12 amino acids. Germline assignment: CDR1 WSHSY and CDR2 SAAADI. The data were produced by immunoSEQ multiplex PCR, yet TCRdb's version contains in-frame clones alone and is incomplete. This sample carries 300,000 to 400,000 clones, just over 90% of them seen once, and the ten largest clones take under 5%. The rearrangement links TRBV10-2 to TRBJ1-1, with D uncertain. This TCR came from a human donor who had recovered from COVID-19. Sample: peripheral blood, taken after recovery from COVID-19. DNA of the CDR3: TGCGCCAGCAGTGATCTGAACACTGAAGCTTTCTTT. This translates into CASSDLNTEAFF.